This T cell receptor beta chain was identified during a study of response to subunit inactivated influenza vaccine. Findings and caveats of the study: Authors suggested that a seasonal influenza vaccination recruits few new T cells each time.

Germline CDR1 is DFQATT and CDR2 is SNEGSKA (reference sequence). The ends were cut back, 0 bases at V and 11 bases at J, with 14 bases in the middle. The CDR3 spans 13 residues. On this clonotype: Its antigen is unknown.

TCRdb re-called the RT-PCR reads through MiXCR, storing one row per CDR3 protein. Here the sample spans about 520,000 distinct CDR3 sequences, over 25% being singletons. The source was CD4+ T cells sorted from PBMCs, collected 5 days after vaccination. V is TRBV20-1 and J is TRBJ2-1; tentative D call: TRBD2 (6 bases). The TCR comes from a man aged 45-60 years who received an inactivated influenza vaccine. The CDR3 reads CSARERVAVKQFF. The CDR3 nucleotides are TGCAGTGCTAGAGAGAGGGTAGCGGTAAAGCAGTTCTTC.